The 10 T cell receptor beta chains given below trace back to one sample, sequenced in a study of CD8 T cells in Susac syndrome (dated by TCRdb to about 2019). The receptor library was made with the immunoSEQ multiplex PCR assay. RNA was extracted using the RNeasy kit, and about 0.5 to 1 ug of the RNA was reverse transcribed with random hexamers. Clones were called with MiXCR by TCRdb after fastp trimmed the public reads at Q25, and only in-frame beta chains were retained. Each entry merges the rows of one CDR3 protein and shows their most common DNA and genes. The sample contains 250,000 to 350,000 distinct CDR3 sequences, 85% of them found a single time. About 0.11% of the sample is taken by the ten largest. Sequencing used CD8+ T cells from PBMCs. Receptors were obtained from a human donor with multiple sclerosis.

In its sample, this clonotype was seen once. V is TRBV14 and J is TRBJ2-2, with 8 bases lining up with TRBD1. The V and J ends lost 1 base and 6 bases, in that order; junction bases with no gene match: 7. The CDR3 is made up of 16 amino acids. Per the germline V gene, CDR1 is SGHDN and CDR2 is FVKESK. CDR3 loop: CASSQGRQGAAGELFF. CDR3 coding DNA: TGTGCCAGCAGCCAAGGAAGGCAGGGGGCCGCCGGGGAGCTGTTTTTT.

V and J are TRBV6-1 and TRBJ2-5; D gene uncertain. Per germline, CDR1 MNHNS and CDR2 SASEGT. The CDR3 has 15 amino acids. V gave up 7 bases and J gave up 5 bases, with 20 bases separating them. The CDR3 spells CASTPWVGAGETQYF. In nucleotides, the CDR3 is TGTGCCAGCACCCCATGGGTAGGAGCCGGGGAGACCCAGTACTTC.

This CDR3 reads CASSAGGTTRNNEQFF. The CDR3 DNA reads TGTGCCAGCAGCGCCGGAGGTACTACCCGAAACAATGAGCAGTTCTTC. The genes are TRBV9 and TRBJ2-1, with D possibly being TRBD2 (5 bases). The CDR3 is made up of 16 amino acids. Trimming cost V 3 bases and J 5 bases, with 18 bases left between them. From germline, CDR1 is SGDLS and CDR2 YYNGEE.

The count of this clonotype is one. The V call is TRBV19, the J call TRBJ1-5, with TRBD1 matching over 9 bases. Per germline, CDR1 LNHDA and CDR2 SQIVND (reference sequence). This CDR3 contains 15 residues. The V and J ends lost 0 bases and 6 bases, in that order; junction bases with no gene match: 3. CDR3 in amino acids: CASSIDLDRGQPQHF. CDR3 DNA: TGTGCCAGTAGTATAGATTTGGACAGGGGTCAGCCCCAGCATTTT.

The chain carries TRBV6-5 and TRBJ2-7, with D possibly being TRBD2 (6 bases). CDR1 MNHEY and CDR2 SVGAGI come from the germline V gene. This CDR3 has 15 residues. Trimming shortened V by 6 bases and J by 4 bases, and 19 bases separated the two germline ends. The chain's CDR3 is CASRGERQGGYEQYF. CDR3 nucleotide sequence: TGTGCCAGCAGAGGGGAACGGCAGGGAGGTTACGAGCAGTACTTC.

This chain uses TRBV28 with TRBJ2-7, with D tentatively TRBD1 (6 bases). Germline lookup yields CDR1 MDHEN and CDR2 SYDVKM. V was trimmed by 3 bases and J by 2 bases, leaving 11 bases between them. CDR3 length: 14 amino acids. The CDR3 protein is CASSFSQGPYEQYF. CDR3 nucleotides: TGTGCCAGCAGTTTCAGTCAGGGGCCCTACGAGCAGTACTTC. Combining the CDR3 with reference TRBV28 and TRBJ2-7 gives the whole variable domain DVKVTQSSRYLVKRTGEKVFLECVQDMDHENMFWYRQDPGLGLRLIYFSYDVKMKEKGDIPEGYSVSREKKERFSLILESASTNQTSMYLCASSFSQGPYEQYFGPGTRLTVT.

In DNA form, the CDR3 reads TGTGCCAGCCACAGCTTCGTCACTGAAGCTTTCTTT. Translation gives CASHSFVTEAFF. The chain couples TRBV7-9 to TRBJ1-1; no clear D gene. The germline V gene encodes CDR1 SEHNR and CDR2 FQNEAQ (reference sequence). Trimming shortened V by 8 bases and J by 4 bases, and 11 bases separated the two germline ends. The CDR3 has 12 amino acids.

The V gene is TRBV12-3 or TRBV12-4, the J gene TRBJ2-7; perhaps TRBD2 as D (6 bases). CDR3 size: 11 residues. With 5 bases removed from V and 7 bases from J, the gap between germline ends came to 9 bases. The CDR3 region is CASSLGLEQYF. DNA of the CDR3: TGTGCCAGCAGTCTCGGACTAGAGCAGTACTTC.

This clonotype was picked up one time. V is TRBV4-1 and J is TRBJ1-2; D gene uncertain. Germline CDR1 MGHRA, CDR2 YSYEKL. The CDR3 contains 12 residues. V was clipped by 1 base and J by 7 bases, with 7 bases between them. CDR3 residues: CASSQGETGYTF. The DNA of the CDR3 is TGCGCCAGCAGCCAAGGGGAAACTGGCTACACCTTC.

The V call is TRBV18, the J call TRBJ2-7, with a tentative D call TRBD1 (5 bases). V was trimmed by 3 bases and J by 2 bases, leaving 17 bases between them. Germline CDR1 KGHSH, CDR2 LQKENI. The CDR3 is 16 amino acids. CDR3 sequence (DNA): TGTGCCAGCTCACCTCGTGAAGGGGCGATACCCTACGAGCAGTACTTC. Residues: CASSPREGAIPYEQYF.